The 8 T cell receptor beta chains given below trace back to one sample, sequenced in a study of blood T cells in healthy people across ages (dated by TCRdb to between 2015 and 2016). Library method: 5' RACE. The run used an Illumina HiSeq 2500. A second PCR of about 7 to 12 cycles was run with a J-beta primer mix and a sample-barcoded 5' primer. Using fastp trimming at Q25 and MiXCR clonotype assembly, TCRdb reanalyzed the public sequencing data and kept in-frame beta chains. Every distinct CDR3 protein forms one entry, paired with its most common genes and DNA. The sample table lists 850,000 to 1,000,000 distinct CDR3 sequences, approximately 50% of them with a count of one. About a fifth of the sample is held by the ten biggest clonotypes. The sample consisted of blood. The receptors derive from an older woman in good health.

There are a few counts of this clonotype. The chain links TRBV9 to TRBJ2-3; TRBD1 aligns across 8 bases. V was pared by 4 bases and J by 5 bases, with 9 bases of the junction left unmatched. Germline V CDR1 and CDR2: SGDLS, YYNGEE. CDR3 length: 15 residues. CDR3 bases: TGTGCCAGCAGCACCGGACAGGGCGCCGTAGATACGCAGTATTTT. This sequence encodes CASSTGQGAVDTQYF.

The genes are TRBV20-1 and TRBJ1-2; D is ambiguous. Trimming removed 3 bases from V and 4 bases from J, with 6 bases in between. Germline lookup yields CDR1 DFQATT and CDR2 SNEGSKA (reference sequence). The CDR3 covers 11 residues. The CDR3 sequence: CSARFLYGYTF. CDR3 sequence (DNA): TGCAGTGCTAGGTTTCTCTATGGCTACACCTTC.

The V gene is TRBV20-1, the J gene TRBJ2-5; D ambiguous. Germline V gene data show CDR1 as DFQATT and CDR2 as SNEGSKA (reference sequence). The ends were cut back, 6 bases at V and 1 base at J, with 3 bases in the middle. This CDR3 has 10 amino acids. CDR3: CSAIQETQYF. The CDR3, as DNA: TGCAGTGCCATCCAAGAGACCCAGTACTTC.

This rearrangement joins TRBV3-1 to TRBJ1-4, with 9 bases identical to TRBD1. Germline V gene data show CDR1 as LGHDT and CDR2 as YNNKEL (reference sequence). This CDR3 comprises 16 residues. Losses at the gene ends were 0 bases for V and 8 bases for J; bases not matched to a gene: 7. The DNA of the CDR3 is TGTGCCAGCAGCCAAGAAACCGGGACAGGGCGGGAAAAACTGTTTTTT. Its translation is CASSQETGTGREKLFF. Combining the CDR3 with reference TRBV3-1 and TRBJ1-4 gives the whole variable domain DTAVSQTPKYLVTQMGNDKSIKCEQNLGHDTMYWYKQDSKKFLKIMFSYNNKELIINETVPNRFSPKSPDKAHLNLHINSLELGDSAVYFCASSQETGTGREKLFFGSGTQLSVL.

This clonotype was seen more than once but under ten times. The chain is built from TRBV9 and TRBJ2-5; maybe TRBD1 (6 bases). Trimming left V 0 bases short and J 6 bases short, with 12 bases between. The CDR3 sequence is 14 residues long. CDR1 and CDR2 (germline): SGDLS, YYNGEE. The CDR3 region is CASSVGSGVKTQYF. CDR3 coding DNA: TGTGCCAGCAGCGTAGGTTCAGGGGTAAAGACCCAGTACTTC.

This clonotype turned up a few times. This rearrangement joins TRBV7-2 to TRBJ2-4; D unclear. The V gene's germline CDR1 is SGHTA and CDR2 FQGNSA. The CDR3 totals 11 residues. The germline V and J ends were trimmed by 3 bases and 6 bases, with 3 bases remaining between them. Here the CDR3 reads CASSLLNIQYF. The CDR3, as DNA: TGTGCCAGCAGCTTGTTAAACATTCAGTACTTC.

This clonotype was observed once. The CDR3 region has the DNA TGCAGTATCAGCGGGCGGTCCTCCTACGGGCAGTACTTC. Translation: CSISGRSSYGQYF. The V gene is TRBV20-1, the J gene TRBJ2-4; D is possibly TRBD2 (6 bases). The CDR3 extends over 13 amino acids. CDR1 is DFQATT, CDR2 SNEGSKA, per germline (reference sequence). The ends were cut back, 8 bases at V and 13 bases at J, with 24 bases in the middle.

This rearrangement joins TRBV14 to TRBJ2-7; no reliable D call. The J call is in doubt because the DNA end fits TRBJ2-5 better. The CDR3 consists of 14 residues. Germline CDR1 SGHDN, CDR2 FVKESK. This CDR3 reads CASSPGNIKGTQYF. The DNA for the CDR3 is TGTGCCAGCAGCCCGGGCAATATCAAGGGGACCCAGTACTTC.